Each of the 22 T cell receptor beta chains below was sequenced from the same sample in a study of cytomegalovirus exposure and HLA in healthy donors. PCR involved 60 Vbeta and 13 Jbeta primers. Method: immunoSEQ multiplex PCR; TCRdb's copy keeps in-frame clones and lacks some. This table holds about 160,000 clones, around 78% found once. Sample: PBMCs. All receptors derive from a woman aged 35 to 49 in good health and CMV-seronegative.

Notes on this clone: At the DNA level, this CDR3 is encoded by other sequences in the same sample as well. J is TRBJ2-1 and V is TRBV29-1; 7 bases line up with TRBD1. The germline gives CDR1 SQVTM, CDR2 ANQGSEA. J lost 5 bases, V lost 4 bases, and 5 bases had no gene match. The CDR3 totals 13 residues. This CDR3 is CSVVGDRDNEQFF. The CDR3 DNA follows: TGCAGCGTTGTCGGAGACAGGGACAATGAGCAGTTCTTC.

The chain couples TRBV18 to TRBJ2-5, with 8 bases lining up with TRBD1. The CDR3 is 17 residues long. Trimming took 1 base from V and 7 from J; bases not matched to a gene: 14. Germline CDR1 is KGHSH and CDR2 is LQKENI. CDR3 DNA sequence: TGTGCCAGCTCACCACGCTCCGGACCCAGGCAGGGGGCGACCCAGTACTTC. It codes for CASSPRSGPRQGATQYF.

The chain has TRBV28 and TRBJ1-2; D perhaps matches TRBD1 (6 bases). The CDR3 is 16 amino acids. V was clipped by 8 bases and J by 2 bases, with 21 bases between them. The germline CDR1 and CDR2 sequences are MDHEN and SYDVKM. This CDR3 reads CASGLIGGRPNYGYTF. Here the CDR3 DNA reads TGTGCCAGCGGGCTCATTGGGGGCAGGCCAAACTATGGCTACACCTTC.

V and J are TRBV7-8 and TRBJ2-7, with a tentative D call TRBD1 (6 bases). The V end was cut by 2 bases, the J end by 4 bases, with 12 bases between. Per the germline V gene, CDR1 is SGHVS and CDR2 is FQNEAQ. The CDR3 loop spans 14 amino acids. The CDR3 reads CASSLMAGEYEQYF. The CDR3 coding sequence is TGTGCCAGCAGCTTAATGGCAGGGGAGTACGAGCAGTACTTC. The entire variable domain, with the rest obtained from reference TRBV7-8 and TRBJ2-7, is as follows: GAGVSQSPRYKVAKRGQDVALRCDPISGHVSLFWYQQALGQGPEFLTYFQNEAQLDKSGLPSDRFFAERPEGSVSTLKIQRTQQEDSAVYLCASSLMAGEYEQYFGPGTRLTVT.

The CDR3 here is CASSPFGQGAIQGAFF. DNA of the CDR3: TGCGCCAGCAGCCCTTTCGGACAGGGGGCAATTCAGGGAGCTTTCTTT. The genes are TRBV4-1 and TRBJ1-1, with 11 bases identical to TRBD1. CDR1 and CDR2 (germline): MGHRA, YSYEKL. The CDR3 totals 16 residues. Trimming took 4 bases from V and 10 from J; bases not matched to a gene: 14.

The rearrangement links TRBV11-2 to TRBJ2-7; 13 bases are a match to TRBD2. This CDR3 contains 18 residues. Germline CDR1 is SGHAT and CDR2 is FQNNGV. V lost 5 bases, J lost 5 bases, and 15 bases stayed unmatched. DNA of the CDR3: TGTGCCAGCAGCGCGAGTGGACTAGCGGGGGTCTATTGGCACGAGCAGTACTTC. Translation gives CASSASGLAGVYWHEQYF.

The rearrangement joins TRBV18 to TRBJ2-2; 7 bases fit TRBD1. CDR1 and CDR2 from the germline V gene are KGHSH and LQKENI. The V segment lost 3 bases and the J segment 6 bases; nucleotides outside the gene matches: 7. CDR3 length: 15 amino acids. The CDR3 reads CASSPGQALAGELFF. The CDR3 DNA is TGTGCCAGCTCACCCGGACAGGCCTTGGCCGGGGAGCTGTTTTTT. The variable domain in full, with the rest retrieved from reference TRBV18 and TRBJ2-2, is NAGVMQNPRHLVRRRGQEARLRCSPMKGHSHVYWYRQLPEEGLKFMVYLQKENIIDESGMPKERFSAEFPKEGPSILRIQQVVRGDSAAYFCASSPGQALAGELFFGEGSRLTVL.

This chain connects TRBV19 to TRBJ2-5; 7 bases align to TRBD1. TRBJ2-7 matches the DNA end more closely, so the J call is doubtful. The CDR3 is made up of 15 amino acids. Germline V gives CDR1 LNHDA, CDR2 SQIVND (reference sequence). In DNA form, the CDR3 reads TGTGCCAGTAGTAAATCCGCCGGGACAGACGGCGAGCAGTACTTC. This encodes CASSKSAGTDGEQYF.

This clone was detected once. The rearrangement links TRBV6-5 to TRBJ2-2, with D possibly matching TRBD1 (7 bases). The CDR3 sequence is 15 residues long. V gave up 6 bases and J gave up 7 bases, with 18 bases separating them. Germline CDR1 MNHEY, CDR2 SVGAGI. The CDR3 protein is CASRSEGARNGELFF. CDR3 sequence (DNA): TGTGCCAGCAGATCGGAGGGGGCGCGAAACGGGGAGCTGTTTTTT.

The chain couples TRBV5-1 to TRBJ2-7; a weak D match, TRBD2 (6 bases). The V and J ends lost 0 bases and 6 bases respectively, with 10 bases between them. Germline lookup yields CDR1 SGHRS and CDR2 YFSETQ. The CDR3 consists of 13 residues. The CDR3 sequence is CASSLGAGGEQYF. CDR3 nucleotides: TGCGCCAGCAGCTTGGGAGCCGGGGGCGAGCAGTACTTC.

The CDR3 loop reads CASSYGTAGYGYTF. CDR3 DNA: TGTGCCAGCAGTTATGGGACAGCAGGCTATGGCTACACCTTC. The V gene is TRBV6-5, the J gene TRBJ1-2; 7 positions agree with TRBD1. CDR1 MNHEY and CDR2 SVGAGI come from the germline V gene. This CDR3 comprises 14 residues. The trim removed 3 bases at V and 4 bases at J, leaving 5 bases unmatched.

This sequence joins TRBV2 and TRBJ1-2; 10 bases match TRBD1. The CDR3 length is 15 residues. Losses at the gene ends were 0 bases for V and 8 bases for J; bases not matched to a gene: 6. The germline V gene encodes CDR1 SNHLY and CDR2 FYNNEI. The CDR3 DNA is TGTGCCAGCAGTGAAGCGGCCGGGACAGGGGAGGGCTACACCTTC. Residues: CASSEAAGTGEGYTF.

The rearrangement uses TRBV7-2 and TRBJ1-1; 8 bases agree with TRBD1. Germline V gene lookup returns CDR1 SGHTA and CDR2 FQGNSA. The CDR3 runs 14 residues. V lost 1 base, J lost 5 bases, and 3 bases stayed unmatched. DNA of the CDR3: TGTGCCAGCAGCTTAGGGACAGGGTGGACTGAAGCTTTCTTT. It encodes CASSLGTGWTEAFF.

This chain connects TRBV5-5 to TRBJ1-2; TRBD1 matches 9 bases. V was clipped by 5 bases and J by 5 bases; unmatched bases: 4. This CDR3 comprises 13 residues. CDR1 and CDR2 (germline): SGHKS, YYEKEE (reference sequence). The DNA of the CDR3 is TGTGCCAGCAGTTTTGACAGGGGGTATGGCTACACCTTC. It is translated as CASSFDRGYGYTF.

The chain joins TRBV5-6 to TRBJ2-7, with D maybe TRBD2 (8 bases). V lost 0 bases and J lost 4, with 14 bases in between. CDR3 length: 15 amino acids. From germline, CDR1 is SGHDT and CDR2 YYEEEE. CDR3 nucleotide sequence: TGTGCCAGCAGCTTGGTAGGGGGCGGGGGGTACGAGCAGTACTTC. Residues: CASSLVGGGGYEQYF.

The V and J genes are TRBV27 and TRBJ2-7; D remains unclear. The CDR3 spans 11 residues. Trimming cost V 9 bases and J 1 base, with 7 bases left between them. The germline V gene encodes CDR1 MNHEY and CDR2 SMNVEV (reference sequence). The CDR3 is CARMTSYEQYF. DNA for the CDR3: TGTGCCAGGATGACATCCTACGAGCAGTACTTC.

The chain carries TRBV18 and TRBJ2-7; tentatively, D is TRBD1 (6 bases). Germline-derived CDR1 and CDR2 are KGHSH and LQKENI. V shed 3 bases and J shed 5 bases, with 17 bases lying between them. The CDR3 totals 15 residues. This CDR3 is CASSPRQGRTHEQYF. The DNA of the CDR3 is TGTGCCAGCTCACCCCGGCAGGGGCGCACCCACGAGCAGTACTTC.

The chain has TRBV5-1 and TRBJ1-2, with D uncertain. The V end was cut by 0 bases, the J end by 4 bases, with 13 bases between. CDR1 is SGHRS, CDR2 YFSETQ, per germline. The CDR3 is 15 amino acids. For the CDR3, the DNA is TGCGCCAGCAGCTTGGGGGCAAGCTTTCGCTATGGCTACACCTTC. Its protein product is CASSLGASFRYGYTF.

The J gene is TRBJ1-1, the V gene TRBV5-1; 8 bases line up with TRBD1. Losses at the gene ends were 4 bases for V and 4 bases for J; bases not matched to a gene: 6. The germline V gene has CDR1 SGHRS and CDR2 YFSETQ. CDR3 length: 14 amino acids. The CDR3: CASSETGAFTEAFF. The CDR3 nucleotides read TGCGCCAGCAGCGAGACAGGGGCCTTCACTGAAGCTTTCTTT.

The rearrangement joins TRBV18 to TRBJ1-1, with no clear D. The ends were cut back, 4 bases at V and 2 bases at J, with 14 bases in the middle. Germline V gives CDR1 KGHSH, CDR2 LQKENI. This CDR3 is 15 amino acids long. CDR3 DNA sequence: TGTGCCAGCTCACGGCTTGACACATCTAACACTGAAGCTTTCTTT. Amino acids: CASSRLDTSNTEAFF.

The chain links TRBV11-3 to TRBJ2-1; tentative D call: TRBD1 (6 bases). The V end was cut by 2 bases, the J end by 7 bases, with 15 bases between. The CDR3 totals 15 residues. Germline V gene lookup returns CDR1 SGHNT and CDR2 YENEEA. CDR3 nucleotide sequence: TGTGCCAGCAGCTTAACAGGGACGGCCGTTAATGAGCAGTTCTTC. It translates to CASSLTGTAVNEQFF.

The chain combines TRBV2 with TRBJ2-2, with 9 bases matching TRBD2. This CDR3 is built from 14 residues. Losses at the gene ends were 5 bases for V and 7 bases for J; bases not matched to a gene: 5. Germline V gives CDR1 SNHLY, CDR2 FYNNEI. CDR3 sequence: CASSPQRGDGELFF. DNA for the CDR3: TGTGCCAGCAGTCCACAGCGGGGGGACGGGGAGCTGTTTTTT.